These 9 T cell receptor delta chains were all obtained from the same sample, sequenced in a study of γδ T cells in repeated Plasmodium falciparum infection. TCRdb fed the multiplex PCR reads to CATT. The sample has about 51,000 delta-chain clones; about 1.9% are singletons. Vgamma9/Vdelta2+ and Vdelta2-negative gammadelta T cells were flow-sorted from PBMC for bulk sequencing. The sample taken for sequencing was gamma-delta T cells from blood. The receptors here all came from a pool of human donors (malaria-infected and uninfected, not separated).

This clone has only a few counts. A far bigger clonotype differs at one base, so this is likely a read error. The same CDR3 is also encoded by other DNA sequences in this sample. This chain links TRDV3 with TRDJ1; maybe TRDD3 (6 bases). The J gene, not given by TCRdb, was assigned here from a germline match of the nucleotide sequence. The CDR3 extends over 18 amino acids. Germline-derived CDR1 and CDR2 are TVYSNPD and GDNSRS (reference sequence). V shed 1 base and J shed 0 bases, with 24 bases lying between them. The CDR3 DNA reads TGTGCCTTTAAGGACTACGTTGGGGGTTACCGGGACACCGATAAACTCATCTTT. Protein: CAFKDYVGGYRDTDKLIF.

Ten or more counts support this clone. It differs at one base from a far larger clone, so likely a read error. Other DNA sequences within the sample encode an identical CDR3. The chain employs TRDV2 and TRDJ1; 8 bases align to TRDD3. No J segment appears in TCRdb, so it was assigned here by matching the sequence to germline. Germline CDR1 GEAIGNYY, CDR2 EKD. CDR3 length: 17 amino acids. Written as DNA, the CDR3 is TGTGCCTGTGACCCTCTGGGGGACCTAGAGCACACTGATAAACTCATCTTT. Translated: CACDPLGDLEHTDKLIF.

In the case of this clone: A far larger clone is one nucleotide away, so this likely arose from a read error. This specimen includes other DNA sequences encoding the same CDR3. The rearrangement links TRDV3 to TRDJ1; D is undetermined. Matching the DNA to germline supplied the J gene, which TCRdb does not give. The CDR3 is made up of 13 amino acids. Per the germline V gene, CDR1 is TVYSNPD and CDR2 is GDNSRS (reference sequence). In nucleotides, the CDR3 is TGCGCCTTTTCCCCCGGCCGGGCCGATAAACTCATCTTT. Translated: CAFSPGRADKLIF.

Comments on this clone: A read error is the likely source, as a far larger clone sits one nucleotide away. Within the sample, other DNA sequences also encode this same CDR3. DNA for the CDR3: TGTGCCTGTGACACAGTGGGCTCAGTGAAGACTTCACTGGGGGATTCAACCGATAAACTCATCTTT. It translates to CACDTVGSVKTSLGDSTDKLIF. V gene TRDV2 combines with J gene TRDJ1; 10 bases line up with TRDD3. No J segment appears in TCRdb, so it was assigned here by matching the sequence to germline. Germline V gene lookup returns CDR1 GEAIGNYY and CDR2 EKD. Losses at the gene ends were 1 base for V and 2 bases for J; bases not matched to a gene: 24. CDR3 length equals 22 residues.

This clone has only a few counts. The TCRdb protein comes from a much larger clone and disagrees with this DNA's translation at residue 12, likely due to a read error; the protein given here is derived from the DNA. The V gene corresponds to TRDV3; no J gene was called; the table's D call TRDD3 went unverified against the DNA. This CDR3 region has 14 residues. The germline V gene has CDR1 TVYSNPD and CDR2 GDNSRS (reference sequence). In nucleotides, the CDR3 is TGTGCTACCTGCCGTGGGGGATACGCGTCTGGACCCATCTTT. As protein: CATCRGGYASGPIF.

This clone turned up a few times. TCRdb lists the protein of a much larger clone for this DNA, which differs at residue 13, so this is likely a read error; the protein given here is translated from the DNA itself. The gene calls are TRDV1 and TRDJ1; the D is unclear. TCRdb supplies no J gene; here it was assigned by aligning the nucleotide sequence to germline. The CDR3 extends over 16 amino acids. Germline CDR1 reads TSWWSYY; CDR2 reads QGS. The CDR3 region has the DNA TGTGCTCTTGGGGCTACCTCCCCCAGGTACACCGATAGACTCATCTTT. Encoded protein: CALGATSPRYTDRLIF.

Worth noting for this clone: The protein held in TCRdb is that of a much larger clone and does not match this DNA's translation at residue 4, likely because of a read error; the protein shown is translated from the DNA. V is TRDV2 and J is TRDJ1; D unclear. TCRdb leaves out the J gene; it was filled in here by matching the DNA to germline. The CDR3 totals 16 residues. Germline CDR1 and CDR2: GEAIGNYY and EKD. The CDR3 protein is CACGTSDRRTTDKLIF. The CDR3 DNA reads as TGTGCCTGTGGCACCTCGGATCGTCGGACAACCGATAAACTCATCTTT.

This clone was counted many times. This probably arose from a read error, given a far larger clone one base away. The chain has TRDV1 and TRDJ1; D is perhaps TRDD3 (5 bases). Germline V CDR1 and CDR2: TSWWSYY, QGS. The V end was cut by 2 bases, the J end by 4 bases, with 41 bases between. The CDR3 is 24 amino acids. The CDR3 region has the DNA TGTGCTCTTGGGGAATACTTCGTATTTTCGGGGGTAACCGTCCCAGTACACCAAGTCGATAAACTCATCTTT. It yields the protein CALGEYFVFSGVTVPVHQVDKLIF.

This clone was seen ten or more times. This sequence is one base from a far larger clone and is likely a read error. Other nucleotide sequences from this sample produce the same CDR3. The chain joins TRDV1 to TRDJ1; TRDD3 agrees at 9 bases. The J gene is absent in TCRdb and was assigned here via DNA matching to germline. The CDR3 spans 15 residues. Germline loops: CDR1 TSWWSYY, CDR2 QGS. The CDR3 loop is CALGEVLGDTDKLIF. In DNA form, the CDR3 reads TGTGCTCTTGGAGAGGTACTGGGGGACACTGATAAACTCATCTTT.